One sample yielded the 18 T cell receptor beta chains listed below, sequenced in a study of pediatric ulcerative colitis. Sequenced by immunoSEQ multiplex PCR; TCRdb stores in-frame clones only, minus some. The profile shows about 60,000 clones, approximately 87% of them singletons. The sample taken for sequencing was blood. The source is a boy aged 5-17 years who was a control in a study of pediatric ulcerative colitis.

The chain combines TRBV5-4 with TRBJ1-1; D uncertain. The CDR3 covers 13 residues. Germline loops: CDR1 SGHNT, CDR2 YYREEE (reference sequence). V gave up 2 bases and J gave up 4 bases, with 9 bases separating them. The DNA of the CDR3 is TGTGCCAGCAGCTTAATTGAGGGCACTGAAGCTTTCTTT. It codes for CASSLIEGTEAFF.

CDR3 residues: CASSGEVRNEQYF. The CDR3 DNA reads as TGTGCCAGCAGTGGGGAGGTTCGGAACGAGCAGTACTTC. The V call is TRBV2, the J call TRBJ2-7; tentative D call: TRBD2 (6 bases). The CDR3 runs 13 residues. Germline CDR1 and CDR2: SNHLY and FYNNEI. Trimming cost V 4 bases and J 5 bases, with 12 bases left between them. Full variable domain (remainder filled in from reference TRBV2 and TRBJ2-7): EPEVTQTPSHQVTQMGQEVILRCVPISNHLYFYWYRQILGQKVEFLVSFYNNEISEKSEIFDDQFSVERPDGSNFTLKIRSTKLEDSAMYFCASSGEVRNEQYFGPGTRLTVT.

The CDR3 region has the DNA TGTGCCAGCAGTTCGCAGGGGGCCGGGGAGCTGTTTTTT. Its protein product is CASSSQGAGELFF. The chain has TRBV6-6 and TRBJ2-2; 7 bases agree with TRBD1. Germline V gives CDR1 MNHNY, CDR2 SVGAGI (reference sequence). The CDR3 sequence is 13 residues long. Trimming took 4 bases from V and 6 from J; bases not matched to a gene: 2.

The chain combines TRBV6-5 with TRBJ2-1, with 7 bases lining up with TRBD2. There are 13 residues in the CDR3. CDR1 and CDR2 (germline): MNHEY, SVGAGI. The ends lost 2 bases at V and 10 bases at J; junction bases unmatched: 5. In DNA, the CDR3 is TGTGCCAGCAGTTACGGACTAGGGAAAGAGCAGTTCTTC. It codes for CASSYGLGKEQFF.

This clone was counted a few times. This chain uses TRBV18 with TRBJ1-1; D unresolved. V lost 2 bases and J 4 bases, leaving 8 bases between the germline ends. The CDR3 spans 13 residues. Germline V lookup: CDR1 KGHSH, CDR2 LQKENI. The CDR3 protein is CASSPNPSTEAFF. Here the CDR3 DNA reads TGTGCCAGCTCACCAAATCCGTCCACTGAAGCTTTCTTT.

The CDR3 DNA reads as TGTGCCAGCAGCCGCGGGGGGTCCTACAATGAGCAGTTCTTC. Amino acids: CASSRGGSYNEQFF. The rearrangement joins TRBV7-3 to TRBJ2-1; 8 nucleotides line up with TRBD2. V dropped 5 bases and J dropped 1; count of bases not matched to a gene: 1. The germline gives CDR1 SGHTA, CDR2 FQGTGA. CDR3 length: 14 residues.

The V and J genes are TRBV11-1 and TRBJ1-2; TRBD1 agrees at 7 bases. This CDR3 region has 14 residues. V gave up 2 bases and J gave up 2 bases; unmatched junction bases: 2. Per the germline V gene, CDR1 is SGHAT and CDR2 is FQDESV (reference sequence). CDR3 in amino acids: CASSLKQGNYGYTF. The CDR3, as DNA: TGTGCCAGCAGCTTAAAACAGGGGAACTATGGCTACACCTTC.

The V gene is TRBV5-1, the J gene TRBJ1-5, with TRBD1 identical over 7 bases. CDR3 length: 14 amino acids. Germline V lookup: CDR1 SGHRS, CDR2 YFSETQ. The V and J ends lost 2 bases and 6 bases, in that order; junction bases with no gene match: 5. CDR3 region: CASSLTGDGQPQHF. In DNA, the CDR3 is TGCGCCAGCAGCTTAACAGGGGATGGTCAGCCCCAGCATTTT.

The chain uses TRBV7-8 and TRBJ2-3; unclear D gene. V was pared by 4 bases and J by 2 bases, with 7 bases between. This CDR3 spans 13 amino acids. Germline loops: CDR1 SGHVS, CDR2 FQNEAQ. CDR3 nucleotide sequence: TGTGCCAGCAGCTCCGATAACACAGATACGCAGTATTTT. The encoded protein is CASSSDNTDTQYF.

As DNA, the CDR3 is TGTGCCAGCAGTTTTCCCGGGACTGAAGCCTACGAGCAGTACTTC. Protein: CASSFPGTEAYEQYF. The rearrangement uses TRBV6-5 and TRBJ2-7; possible D gene TRBD2, 6 bases. Germline CDR1 and CDR2: MNHEY and SVGAGI. There are 15 residues in the CDR3. With 4 bases removed from V and 2 bases from J, the gap between germline ends came to 15 bases.

The chain combines TRBV18 with TRBJ2-3; 9 bases align to TRBD2. Germline CDR1 KGHSH, CDR2 LQKENI. This CDR3 region has 15 residues. V trimming: 3 bases; J trimming: 2 bases; junction bases outside the gene matches: 3. This chain's CDR3 is CASSPPSGATDTQYF. The DNA of the CDR3 is TGTGCCAGCTCACCCCCTAGCGGGGCCACAGATACGCAGTATTTT.

The chain recombines TRBV25-1 with TRBJ2-6, with unresolved D. There are 13 residues in the CDR3. Deletions cut 5 bases from V and 1 base from J, with 3 bases between. CDR1 is MGHDK and CDR2 is SYGVNS in the germline V gene. CDR3 sequence reads: CASSYSGANVLTF. DNA of the CDR3: TGTGCCAGCAGTTATTCTGGGGCCAACGTCCTGACTTTC. The full variable domain, rest sourced from reference TRBV25-1 and TRBJ2-6, is EADIYQTPRYLVIGTGKKITLECSQTMGHDKMYWYQQDPGMELHLIHYSYGVNSTEKGDLSSESTVSRIRTEHFPLTLESARPSHTSQYLCASSYSGANVLTFGAGSRLTVL.

The table lists this clone with a few counts. The rearrangement links TRBV14 to TRBJ2-7; no reliable D call. CDR1 and CDR2 from the germline V gene are SGHDN and FVKESK. The CDR3 runs 12 residues. Trimming removed 4 bases from V and 7 bases from J, with 11 bases in between. The CDR3 coding sequence is TGTGCCAGCAGCCCTGAGGATGGGGAGCAGTACTTC. Encoded protein: CASSPEDGEQYF.

The V gene is TRBV15, the J gene TRBJ2-3, with 8 bases fitting TRBD2. Germline V gene lookup returns CDR1 LNHNV and CDR2 YYDKDF (reference sequence). The CDR3 spans 15 residues. Unmatched junction bases numbered 6, after V lost 5 bases and J lost 2 bases. In DNA, the CDR3 is TGTGCCACCAGCCCTACGGGAGGGCCCACAGATACGCAGTATTTT. It specifies CATSPTGGPTDTQYF.

This chain connects TRBV11-2 to TRBJ2-2, with D possibly TRBD2 on 7 matching bases. The germline V gene encodes CDR1 SGHAT and CDR2 FQNNGV. Trimming pared 5 bases from V and 3 bases from J, leaving 13 bases between. The CDR3 is 15 amino acids. CDR3 DNA sequence: TGTGCCAGCAGCCCCGTAGGGGGGGACACCGGGGAGCTGTTTTTT. This encodes CASSPVGGDTGELFF.

The chain carries TRBV6-1 and TRBJ2-7; D gene unclear. Trimming stripped 2 bases from V and 0 bases from J, with 11 bases between. Germline CDR1 reads MNHNS; CDR2 reads SASEGT. The CDR3 totals 15 residues. The CDR3 spells CASSEWYPVSYEQYF. The CDR3 DNA reads as TGTGCCAGCAGTGAATGGTACCCCGTCTCCTACGAGCAGTACTTC.

This clone was seen more than once but under ten times. The V call is TRBV20-1, the J call TRBJ1-2; D gene ambiguous. The V and J ends lost 6 bases and 4 bases respectively, with 3 bases between them. The CDR3 sequence is 9 residues long. Germline-derived CDR1 and CDR2 are DFQATT and SNEGSKA (reference sequence). The CDR3 sequence is CSALYGYTF. The CDR3 coding sequence is TGCAGTGCCCTCTATGGCTACACCTTC.

This CDR3 is CASSLYSVTEAFF. CDR3 in DNA: TGTGCCAGCAGCTTGTACTCGGTCACTGAAGCTTTCTTT. This rearrangement joins TRBV5-4 to TRBJ1-1; D is unclear. The CDR3 is 13 amino acids. V lost 1 base and J lost 4, with 8 bases in between. Germline CDR1 is SGHNT and CDR2 is YYREEE (reference sequence).